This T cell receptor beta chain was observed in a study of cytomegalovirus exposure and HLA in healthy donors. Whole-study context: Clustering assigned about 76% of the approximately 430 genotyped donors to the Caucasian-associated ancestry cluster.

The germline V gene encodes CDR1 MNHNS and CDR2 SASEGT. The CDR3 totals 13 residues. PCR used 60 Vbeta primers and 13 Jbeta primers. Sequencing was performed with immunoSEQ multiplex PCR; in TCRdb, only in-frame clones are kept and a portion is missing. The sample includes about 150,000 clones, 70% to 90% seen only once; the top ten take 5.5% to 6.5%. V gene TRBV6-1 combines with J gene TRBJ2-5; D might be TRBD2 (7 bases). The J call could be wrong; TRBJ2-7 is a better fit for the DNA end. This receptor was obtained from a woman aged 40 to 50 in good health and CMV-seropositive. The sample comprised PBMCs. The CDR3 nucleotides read TGTGCCAGCAGTGCGGGGGGCTGGTACGAGCAGTACTTC. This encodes CASSAGGWYEQYF.